The clone carrying this TCR beta chain was seen a handful of times. The data originate from a study of T cell changes during pregnancy in multiple sclerosis. Profiling relied on immunoSEQ multiplex PCR, and the TCRdb table lists in-frame clones only, not all of them. Counted here are fewer than 95,000 clones, roughly 93% occurring once; the ten biggest clones make up roughly 4.5%. In germline, CDR1 is LNHDA, CDR2 SQIVND (reference sequence). Trimming took off 3 bases at V and 5 bases at J, with 13 bases between the two ends. The CDR3 sequence is 14 residues long. V and J are TRBV19 and TRBJ1-1; D is unresolved. The source is a female donor with multiple sclerosis, enrolled in a pregnancy study. The material was peripheral blood, obtained in the first trimester of pregnancy. The CDR3 protein is CASSMREWKTEAFF. CDR3 sequence (DNA): TGTGCCAGTAGTATGAGGGAGTGGAAAACTGAAGCTTTCTTT.